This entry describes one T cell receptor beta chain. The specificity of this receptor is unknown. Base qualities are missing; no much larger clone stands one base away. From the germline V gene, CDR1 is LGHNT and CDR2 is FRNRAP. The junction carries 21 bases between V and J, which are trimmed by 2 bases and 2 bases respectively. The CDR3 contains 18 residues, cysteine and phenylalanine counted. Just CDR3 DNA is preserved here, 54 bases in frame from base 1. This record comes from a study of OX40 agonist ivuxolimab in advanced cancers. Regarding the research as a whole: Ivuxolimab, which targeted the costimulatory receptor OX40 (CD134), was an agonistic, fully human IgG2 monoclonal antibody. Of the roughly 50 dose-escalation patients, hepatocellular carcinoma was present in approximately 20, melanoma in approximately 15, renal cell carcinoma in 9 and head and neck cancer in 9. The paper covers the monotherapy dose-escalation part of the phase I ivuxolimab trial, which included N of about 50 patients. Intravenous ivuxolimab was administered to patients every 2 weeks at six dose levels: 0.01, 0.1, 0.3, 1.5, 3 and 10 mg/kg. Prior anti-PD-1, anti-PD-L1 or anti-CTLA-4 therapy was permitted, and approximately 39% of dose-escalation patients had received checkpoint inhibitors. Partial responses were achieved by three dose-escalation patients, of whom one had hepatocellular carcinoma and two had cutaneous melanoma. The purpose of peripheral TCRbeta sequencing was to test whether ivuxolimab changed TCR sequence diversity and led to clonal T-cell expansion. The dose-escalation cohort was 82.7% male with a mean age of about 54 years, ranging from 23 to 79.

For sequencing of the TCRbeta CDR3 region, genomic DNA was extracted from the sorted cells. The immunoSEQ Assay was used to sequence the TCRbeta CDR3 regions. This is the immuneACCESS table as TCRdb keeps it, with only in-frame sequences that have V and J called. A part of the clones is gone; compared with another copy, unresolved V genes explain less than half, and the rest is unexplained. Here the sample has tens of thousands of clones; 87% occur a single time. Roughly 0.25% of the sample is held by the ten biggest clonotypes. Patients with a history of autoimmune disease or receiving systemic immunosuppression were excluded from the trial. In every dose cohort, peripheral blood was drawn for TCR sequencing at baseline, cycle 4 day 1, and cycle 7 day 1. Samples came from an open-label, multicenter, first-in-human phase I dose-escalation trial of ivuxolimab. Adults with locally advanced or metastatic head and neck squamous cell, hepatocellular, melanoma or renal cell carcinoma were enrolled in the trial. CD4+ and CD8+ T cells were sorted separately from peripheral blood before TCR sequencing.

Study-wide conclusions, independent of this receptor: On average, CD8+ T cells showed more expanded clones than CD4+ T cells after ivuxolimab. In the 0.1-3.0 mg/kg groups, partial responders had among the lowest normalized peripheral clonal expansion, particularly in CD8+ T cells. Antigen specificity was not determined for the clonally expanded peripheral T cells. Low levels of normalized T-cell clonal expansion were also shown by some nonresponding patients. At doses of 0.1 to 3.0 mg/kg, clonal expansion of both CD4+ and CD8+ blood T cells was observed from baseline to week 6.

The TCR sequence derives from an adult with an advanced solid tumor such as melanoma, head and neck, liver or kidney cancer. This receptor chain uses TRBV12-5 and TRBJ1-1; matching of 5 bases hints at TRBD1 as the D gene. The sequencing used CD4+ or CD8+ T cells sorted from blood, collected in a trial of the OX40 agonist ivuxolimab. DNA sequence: TGTGCTAGTGGTTTGCCACTATCGCTTCAGGGCGTTAACACTGAAGCTTTCTTT. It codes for CASGLPLSLQGVNTEAFF.